A single count supports the clone carrying this TCR beta chain. The data derive from a study of blood T cell repertoires in COVID-19. On the study more broadly: Acute-phase and convalescent COVID-19 samples originated in the United States, Italy and Spain. Sources were T cells, B-cell-depleted T cells, or PBMCs; the material itself was cDNA or gDNA.

Data came from immunoSEQ multiplex PCR; TCRdb stores just in-frame clones and leaves some out. Of under 300,000 clones in the sample, roughly four fifths are singletons; the top ten hold more than 4%. This CDR3 contains 13 residues. CDR1 SGHNT and CDR2 YYREEE come from the germline V gene (reference sequence). Unmatched junction bases numbered 2, after V lost 4 bases and J lost 5 bases. The V and J genes are TRBV5-4 and TRBJ2-3, with TRBD1 matching over 9 bases. The receptor was isolated from a middle-aged man with acute or convalescent COVID-19. The source material was peripheral blood. The CDR3 loop is CASSVDRGDTQYF. CDR3 in DNA: TGTGCCAGCAGCGTGGACAGGGGAGATACGCAGTATTTT.